The 19 T cell receptor beta chains presented below share a single source sample, sequenced in a study of T cell repertoires in cytomegalovirus infection. TCRdb independently ran MiXCR on the reads; one entry per CDR3 protein. Of 400,000 or so distinct CDR3 sequences in the sample, less than 20% were seen once. Sequenced sample: PBMCs. The receptor set was obtained from a human donor in good health (CMV status not recorded). Some clones in this sample may be carry-over from other donors' samples.

This clonotype was recorded many times. The genes are TRBV28 and TRBJ2-3, with a weak D call TRBD2 (5 bases). V lost 6 bases and J lost 3, with 19 bases in between. Germline CDR1 reads MDHEN; CDR2 reads SYDVKM. The CDR3 totals 16 residues. CDR3 region: CASSRTPKTGTDTQYF. The CDR3 DNA reads TGTGCCAGCAGCAGAACCCCTAAGACGGGAACAGATACGCAGTATTTT.

This clonotype was detected a few times. The rearrangement links TRBV5-4 to TRBJ1-5, with TRBD1 as a possible D gene (5 bases). The CDR3 is 15 residues long. Per germline, CDR1 SGHNT and CDR2 YYREEE (reference sequence). V was shortened by 0 bases and J by 6 bases, with 13 bases between the two germline ends. This CDR3 is CASSLGSGRGQPQHF. The CDR3 nucleotides are TGTGCCAGCAGCTTGGGTTCAGGGAGAGGTCAGCCCCAGCATTTT.

The chain joins TRBV7-8 to TRBJ1-6; tentatively, D is TRBD1 (5 bases). The CDR3 is made up of 14 amino acids. The V end was cut by 6 bases, the J end by 7 bases, with 13 bases between. Per germline, CDR1 SGHVS and CDR2 FQNEAQ. Here the CDR3 reads CASRMTVSNSPLHF. Written as DNA, the CDR3 is TGTGCCAGCAGAATGACAGTATCAAATTCACCCCTCCACTTT.

A few counts support this clonotype. V and J are TRBV20-1 and TRBJ2-1; 8 bases are shared with TRBD2. The V and J ends lost 3 bases and 3 bases, in that order; junction bases with no gene match: 4. The CDR3 contains 14 residues. The germline V gene has CDR1 DFQATT and CDR2 SNEGSKA (reference sequence). The DNA for the CDR3 is TGCAGTGCTAGCACAGCGGGAGACTACAATGAGCAGTTCTTC. Residues: CSASTAGDYNEQFF.

CDR3 DNA sequence: TGCGCCAGCAGCCAAGACCCAGCAGCTAATGAGCAGTTCTTC. Its translation: CASSQDPAANEQFF. V usage is TRBV4-1 and J usage is TRBJ2-1, with D unresolved. The CDR3 runs to 14 residues. V shed 0 bases and J shed 7 bases, with 10 bases lying between them. CDR1 MGHRA and CDR2 YSYEKL come from the germline V gene.

At least ten counts were recorded for this clonotype. The chain has TRBV6-8 and TRBJ1-5, with 7 bases aligning to TRBD1. The CDR3 runs to 14 residues. J was trimmed by 3 bases and V by 6 bases; bases with no gene match: 5. Germline V gene lookup returns CDR1 MNHGY and CDR2 SAAAGT. The CDR3 sequence: CASSRDRANQPQHF. In nucleotides, the CDR3 is TGTGCCAGCAGCCGTGACAGGGCCAATCAGCCCCAGCATTTT.

At least ten counts were recorded for this clonotype. The rearrangement uses TRBV19 and TRBJ1-1; D is unresolved. V gave up 3 bases and J gave up 6 bases, with 8 bases separating them. The germline V gene encodes CDR1 LNHDA and CDR2 SQIVND (reference sequence). The CDR3 covers 12 residues. In DNA form, the CDR3 reads TGTGCCAGTAGTATGGCTGCGGCTGAAGCTTTCTTT. It yields the protein CASSMAAAEAFF.

This clonotype was found many times. The chain links TRBV12-3 or TRBV12-4 to TRBJ2-1; 7 bases fit TRBD2. The CDR3 is 12 amino acids. Trimming cost V 3 bases and J 9 bases; bases outside gene matches: 2. The CDR3 sequence: CASSFAGVEQFF. The DNA of the CDR3 is TGTGCCAGCAGTTTCGCGGGGGTTGAGCAGTTCTTC.

There are a few counts of this clonotype. One end of the junction fails to match germline, which may point to a read error. The chain uses TRBV4-1 and TRBJ2-1; D call uncertain. From germline, CDR1 is MGHRA and CDR2 YSYEKL. This CDR3 contains 14 residues. For the CDR3, the DNA is TGTGCCAGCAGCCAAGACTCCCCCTACAATGAGCAGTTCTTC. This sequence encodes CASSQDSPYNEQFF.

The gene calls are TRBV19 and TRBJ1-2; D call uncertain. Germline assignment: CDR1 LNHDA and CDR2 SQIVND (reference sequence). The CDR3 length is 13 residues. With 6 bases removed from V and 0 bases from J, the gap between germline ends came to 8 bases. CDR3 amino acids: CASRMGTNYGYTF. The CDR3, as DNA: TGTGCCAGTAGAATGGGGACTAACTATGGCTACACCTTC.

In this sample, this clonotype turned up a few times. The DNA for the CDR3 is TGTGCCAGCACGGCGGAGAACGATCAGCCCCAGCATTTT. It encodes CASTAENDQPQHF. J is TRBJ1-5 and V is TRBV7-8; D unresolved. Trimming removed 7 bases at V and 5 bases at J, with 12 bases between. The germline V gene encodes CDR1 SGHVS and CDR2 FQNEAQ. The CDR3 is 13 residues long.

The rearrangement uses TRBV5-4 and TRBJ2-3, with D perhaps TRBD1 (6 bases). The germline V and J ends were trimmed by 4 bases and 14 bases, with 17 bases remaining between them. CDR3 size: 12 residues. CDR1 is SGHNT, CDR2 YYREEE, per germline (reference sequence). The chain's CDR3 is CASSGGREVRYF. CDR3 DNA sequence: TGTGCCAGCAGCGGGGGCAGAGAAGTACGGTATTTT.

This clonotype was counted a few times. The chain couples TRBV10-3 to TRBJ1-4; TRBD1 aligns across 9 bases. Looked up from germline, CDR1 is ENHRY and CDR2 is SYGVKD. There are 14 residues in the CDR3. V lost 6 bases, J lost 4 bases, and 3 bases stayed unmatched. CDR3 nucleotides: TGTGCCATCAGGGCGGACAGGGGTAATGAAAAACTGTTTTTT. This translates into CAIRADRGNEKLFF.

CDR3 sequence (DNA): TGTGCCAGCAGTTACCAGACCGGAGGTCCCTACGAGCAGTACTTC. Translation gives CASSYQTGGPYEQYF. This chain connects TRBV6-5 to TRBJ2-7; D possibly corresponds to TRBD2 (5 bases). V gave up 2 bases and J gave up 2 bases, with 13 bases separating them. CDR3 size: 15 residues. The germline CDR1 and CDR2 sequences are MNHEY and SVGAGI.

This clonotype has at least ten counts. The CDR3 reads CASSPSRGRGPNTEAFF. In DNA, the CDR3 is TGTGCCAGCAGCCCATCTAGGGGCCGGGGCCCGAACACTGAAGCTTTCTTT. The chain recombines TRBV7-2 with TRBJ1-1, with a tentative D call TRBD1 (5 bases). This CDR3 contains 17 residues. Germline assignment: CDR1 SGHTA and CDR2 FQGNSA. V lost 5 bases and J lost 1, with 20 bases in between.

On this clonotype: A read error may account for a junction end that differs from germline. The chain joins TRBV20-1 to TRBJ1-1; no definite D call. This CDR3 region has 14 residues. Germline-derived CDR1 and CDR2 are DFQATT and SNEGSKA (reference sequence). The chain's CDR3 is CSAISARMNTEAYF. Written as DNA, the CDR3 is TGCAGTGCTATATCCGCCAGGATGAACACTGAAGCTTACTTT.

This clonotype was seen once. The V gene is TRBV7-2, the J gene TRBJ1-5; D not certain. The V and J ends lost 3 bases and 6 bases respectively, with 9 bases between them. CDR3 size: 13 residues. In germline, CDR1 is SGHTA, CDR2 FQGNSA. The CDR3 sequence: CASSLVGFQPQHF. CDR3 in DNA: TGTGCCAGCAGCTTGGTGGGATTTCAGCCCCAGCATTTT.

V and J are TRBV7-4 and TRBJ2-7; TRBD2 matches 7 bases. Germline CDR1 SGHVT, CDR2 SQSDAQ. The CDR3 is 14 residues long. With V trimmed by 1 base and J by 6 bases, 6 bases remained unmatched. The CDR3 region has the DNA TGTGCCAGCAGCTTAGGTGGCGGGAGTGTCGAGCAGTACTTC. It encodes CASSLGGGSVEQYF.

CDR3 DNA: TGTGCCAGCAGCGACTCAAAGGGACAGGGGGTATATGGCTACACCTTC. Translating gives CASSDSKGQGVYGYTF. The chain employs TRBV9 and TRBJ1-2, with TRBD1 identical over 11 bases. Germline V gene sequence: CDR1 SGDLS, CDR2 YYNGEE. This CDR3 is built from 16 residues. The V and J ends lost 3 bases and 5 bases, in that order; junction bases with no gene match: 9.